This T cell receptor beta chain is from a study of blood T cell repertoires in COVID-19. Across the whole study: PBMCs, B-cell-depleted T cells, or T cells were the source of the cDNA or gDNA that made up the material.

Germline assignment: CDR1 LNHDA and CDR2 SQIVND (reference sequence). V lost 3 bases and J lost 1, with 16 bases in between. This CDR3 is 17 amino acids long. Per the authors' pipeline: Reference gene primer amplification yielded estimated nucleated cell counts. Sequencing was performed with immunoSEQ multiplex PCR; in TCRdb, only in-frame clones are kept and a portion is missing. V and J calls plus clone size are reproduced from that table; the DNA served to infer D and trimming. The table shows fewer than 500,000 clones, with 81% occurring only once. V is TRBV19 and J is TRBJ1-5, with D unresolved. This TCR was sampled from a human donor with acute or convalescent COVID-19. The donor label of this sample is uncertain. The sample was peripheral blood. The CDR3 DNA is TGTGCCAGTAGTATTTTCGGCGGGGTTGGGAGCAATCAGCCCCAGCATTTT. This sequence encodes CASSIFGGVGSNQPQHF.